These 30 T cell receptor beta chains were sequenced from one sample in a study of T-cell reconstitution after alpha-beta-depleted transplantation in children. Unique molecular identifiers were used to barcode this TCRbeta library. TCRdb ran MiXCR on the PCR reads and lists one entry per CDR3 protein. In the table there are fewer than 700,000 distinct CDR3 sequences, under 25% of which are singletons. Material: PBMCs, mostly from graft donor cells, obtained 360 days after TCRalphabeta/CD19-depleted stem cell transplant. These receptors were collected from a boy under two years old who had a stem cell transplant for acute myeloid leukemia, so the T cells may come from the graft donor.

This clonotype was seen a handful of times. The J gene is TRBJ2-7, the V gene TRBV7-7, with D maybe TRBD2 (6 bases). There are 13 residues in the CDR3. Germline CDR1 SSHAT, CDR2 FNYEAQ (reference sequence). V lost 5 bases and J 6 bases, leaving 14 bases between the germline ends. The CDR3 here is CASSIAGGREQYF. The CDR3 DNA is TGTGCCAGCAGCATCGCTGGAGGGCGCGAGCAGTACTTC.

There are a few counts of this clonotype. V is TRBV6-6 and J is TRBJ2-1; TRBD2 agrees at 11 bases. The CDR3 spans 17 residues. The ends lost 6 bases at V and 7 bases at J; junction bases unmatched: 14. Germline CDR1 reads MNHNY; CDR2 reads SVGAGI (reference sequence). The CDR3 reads CASSFTIAGGQGNEQFF. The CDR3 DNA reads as TGTGCCAGCAGCTTCACGATAGCGGGGGGGCAGGGTAATGAGCAGTTCTTC.

CDR3 region: CASSYTGEQFF. The CDR3 DNA reads TGTGCCAGCAGTTATACCGGCGAGCAGTTCTTC. The chain links TRBV6-5 to TRBJ2-1; no reliable D call. Germline assignment: CDR1 MNHEY and CDR2 SVGAGI. Trimming took off 3 bases at V and 10 bases at J, with 7 bases between the two ends. This CDR3 has 11 amino acids.

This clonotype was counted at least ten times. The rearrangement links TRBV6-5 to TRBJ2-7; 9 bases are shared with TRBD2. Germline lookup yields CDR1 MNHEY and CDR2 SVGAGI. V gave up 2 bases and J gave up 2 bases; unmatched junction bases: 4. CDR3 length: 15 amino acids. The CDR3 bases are TGTGCCAGCAGTTACGAACTAGCGGGTACCTACGAGCAGTACTTC. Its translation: CASSYELAGTYEQYF.

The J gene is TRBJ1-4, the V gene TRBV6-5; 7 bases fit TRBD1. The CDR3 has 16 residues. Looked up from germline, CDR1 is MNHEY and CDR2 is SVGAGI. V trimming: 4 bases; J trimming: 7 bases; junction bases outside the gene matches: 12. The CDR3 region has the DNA TGTGCCAGCAGTTCCCTAATCGGGACAGCCTTTGAAAAACTGTTTTTT. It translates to CASSSLIGTAFEKLFF.

The CDR3 spells CAISEVTYEKLFF. In nucleotides, the CDR3 is TGTGCCATCAGTGAGGTTACTTATGAAAAACTGTTTTTT. The chain carries TRBV10-3 and TRBJ1-4; D remains unclear. Trimming left V 2 bases short and J 6 bases short, with 7 bases between. The CDR3 runs to 13 residues. Germline values: CDR1 ENHRY, CDR2 SYGVKD.

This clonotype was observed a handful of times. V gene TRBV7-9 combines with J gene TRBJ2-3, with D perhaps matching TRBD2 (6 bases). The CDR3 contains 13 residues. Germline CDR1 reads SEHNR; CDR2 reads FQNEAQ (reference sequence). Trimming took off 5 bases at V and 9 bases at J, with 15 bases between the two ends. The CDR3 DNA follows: TGTGCCAGCAGCCCCCCGGCGGGGAGGACGCAGTATTTT. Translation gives CASSPPAGRTQYF.

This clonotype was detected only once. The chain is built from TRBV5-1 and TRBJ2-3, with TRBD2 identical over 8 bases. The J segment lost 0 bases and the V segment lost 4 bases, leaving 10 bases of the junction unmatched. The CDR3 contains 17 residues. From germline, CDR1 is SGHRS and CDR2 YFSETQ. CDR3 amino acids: CASSALGTSTSTDTQYF. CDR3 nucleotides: TGCGCCAGCAGCGCCTTGGGGACTAGTACTAGCACAGATACGCAGTATTTT.

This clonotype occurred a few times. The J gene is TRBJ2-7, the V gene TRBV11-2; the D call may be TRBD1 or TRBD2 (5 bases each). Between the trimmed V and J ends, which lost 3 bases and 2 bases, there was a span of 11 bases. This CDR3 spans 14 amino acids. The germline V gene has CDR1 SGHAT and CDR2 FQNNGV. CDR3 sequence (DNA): TGTGCCAGCAGCTTCGGGACGGGAACCTACGAGCAGTACGTC. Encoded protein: CASSFGTGTYEQYV.

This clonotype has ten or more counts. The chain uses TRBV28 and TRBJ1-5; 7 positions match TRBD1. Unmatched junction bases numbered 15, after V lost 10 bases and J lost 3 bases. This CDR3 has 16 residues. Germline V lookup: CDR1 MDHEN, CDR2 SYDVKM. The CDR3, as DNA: TGTGCCACCCTCAGCTTAGGGACAGAATTCAATCAGCCCCAGCATTTT. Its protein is CATLSLGTEFNQPQHF.

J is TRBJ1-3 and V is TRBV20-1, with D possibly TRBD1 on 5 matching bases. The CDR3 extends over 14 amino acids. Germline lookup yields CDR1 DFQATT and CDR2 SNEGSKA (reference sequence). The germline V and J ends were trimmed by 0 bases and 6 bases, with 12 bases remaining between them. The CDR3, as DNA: TGCAGTGCTAGAGATGCGGGGCGGGAAAACACCATATATTTT. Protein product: CSARDAGRENTIYF.

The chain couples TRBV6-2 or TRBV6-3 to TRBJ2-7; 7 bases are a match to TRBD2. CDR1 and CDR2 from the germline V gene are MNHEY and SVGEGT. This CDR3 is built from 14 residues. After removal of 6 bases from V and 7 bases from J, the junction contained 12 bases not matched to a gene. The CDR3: CASRRSALAYEQYF. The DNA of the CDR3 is TGTGCCAGCAGGCGGTCTGCACTAGCGTATGAGCAGTACTTC.

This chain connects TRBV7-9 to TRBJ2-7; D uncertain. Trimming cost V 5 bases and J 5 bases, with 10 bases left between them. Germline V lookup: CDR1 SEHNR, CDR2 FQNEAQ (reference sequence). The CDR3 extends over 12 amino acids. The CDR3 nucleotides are TGTGCCAGCAGCCTCCTGGTACACGAGCAGTACTTC. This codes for CASSLLVHEQYF.

Here the CDR3 reads CASSFLTSGGSIGELFF. The CDR3 nucleotides read TGTGCCAGCAGCTTCCTGACTAGCGGGGGGAGTATCGGGGAGCTGTTTTTT. The rearrangement links TRBV28 to TRBJ2-2; 13 bases line up with TRBD2. The germline gives CDR1 MDHEN, CDR2 SYDVKM. The ends lost 6 bases at V and 7 bases at J; junction bases unmatched: 11. The CDR3 covers 17 residues.

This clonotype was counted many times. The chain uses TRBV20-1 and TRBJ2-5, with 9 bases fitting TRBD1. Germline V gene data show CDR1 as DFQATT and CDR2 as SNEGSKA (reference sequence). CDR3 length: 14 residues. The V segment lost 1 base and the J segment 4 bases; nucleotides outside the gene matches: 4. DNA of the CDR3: TGCAGTGCTAGAGCCTCGGACAGGGGAGAGACCCAGTACTTC. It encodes CSARASDRGETQYF.

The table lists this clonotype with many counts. DNA for the CDR3: TGTGCCAGCAGTTTGCTAGCGGGGGGGCCGGACACAGATACGCAGTATTTT. This sequence encodes CASSLLAGGPDTDTQYF. The chain employs TRBV6-5 and TRBJ2-3, with 12 bases matching TRBD2. J was trimmed by 2 bases and V by 4 bases; bases with no gene match: 7. Per germline, CDR1 MNHEY and CDR2 SVGAGI. The CDR3 contains 17 residues.

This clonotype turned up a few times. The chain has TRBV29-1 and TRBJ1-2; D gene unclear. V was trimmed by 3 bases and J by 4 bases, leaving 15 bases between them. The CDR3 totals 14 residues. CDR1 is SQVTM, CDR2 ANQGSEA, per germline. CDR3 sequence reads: CSVDYREIPYGYTF. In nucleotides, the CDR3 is TGCAGCGTTGACTACCGAGAGATCCCCTATGGCTACACCTTC.

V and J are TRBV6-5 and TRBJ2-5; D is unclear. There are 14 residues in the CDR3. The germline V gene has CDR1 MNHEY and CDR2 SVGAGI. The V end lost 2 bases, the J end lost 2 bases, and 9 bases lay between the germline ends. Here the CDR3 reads CASSYPGRQETQYF. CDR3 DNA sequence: TGTGCCAGCAGTTACCCCGGGCGACAAGAGACCCAGTACTTC.

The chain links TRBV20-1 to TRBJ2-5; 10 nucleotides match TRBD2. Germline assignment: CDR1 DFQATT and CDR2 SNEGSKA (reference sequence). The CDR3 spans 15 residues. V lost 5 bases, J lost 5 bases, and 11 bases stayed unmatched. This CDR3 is CSAPMPGLASETQYF. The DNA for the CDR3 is TGCAGTGCTCCGATGCCGGGACTAGCGTCCGAGACCCAGTACTTC.

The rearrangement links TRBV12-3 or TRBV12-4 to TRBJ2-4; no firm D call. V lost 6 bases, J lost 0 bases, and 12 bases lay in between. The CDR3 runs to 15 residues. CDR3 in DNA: TGTGCCAGCAGCGCCCTGGGCCTAGCCAAAAACATTCAGTACTTC. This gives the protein CASSALGLAKNIQYF.

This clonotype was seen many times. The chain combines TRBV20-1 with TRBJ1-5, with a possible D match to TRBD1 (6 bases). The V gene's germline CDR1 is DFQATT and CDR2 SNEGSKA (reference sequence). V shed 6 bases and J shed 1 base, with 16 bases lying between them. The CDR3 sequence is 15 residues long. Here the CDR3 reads CSATPGRGSNQPQHF. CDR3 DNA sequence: TGCAGTGCAACTCCCGGCAGGGGCAGCAATCAGCCCCAGCATTTT.

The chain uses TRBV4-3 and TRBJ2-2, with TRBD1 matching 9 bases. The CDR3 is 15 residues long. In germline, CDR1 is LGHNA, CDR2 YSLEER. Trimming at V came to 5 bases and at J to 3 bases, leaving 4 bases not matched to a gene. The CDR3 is CASSVRDRDTGELFF. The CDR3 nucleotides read TGCGCCAGCAGCGTCCGGGACAGGGACACCGGGGAGCTGTTTTTT.

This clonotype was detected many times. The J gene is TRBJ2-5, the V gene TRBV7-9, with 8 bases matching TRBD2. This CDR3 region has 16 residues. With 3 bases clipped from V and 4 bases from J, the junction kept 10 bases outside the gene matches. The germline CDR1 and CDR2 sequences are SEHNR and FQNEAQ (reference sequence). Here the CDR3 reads CASSFSDGGARETQYF. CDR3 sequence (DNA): TGTGCCAGCAGCTTCTCAGACGGGGGGGCCCGAGAGACCCAGTACTTC.

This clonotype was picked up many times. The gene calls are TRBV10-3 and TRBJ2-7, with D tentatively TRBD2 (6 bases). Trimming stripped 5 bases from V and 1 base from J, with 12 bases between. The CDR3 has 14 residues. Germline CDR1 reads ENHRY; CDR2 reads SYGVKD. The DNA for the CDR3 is TGTGCCATCAGTTATACCGGGAGTTCCTACGAGCAGTACTTC. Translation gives CAISYTGSSYEQYF.

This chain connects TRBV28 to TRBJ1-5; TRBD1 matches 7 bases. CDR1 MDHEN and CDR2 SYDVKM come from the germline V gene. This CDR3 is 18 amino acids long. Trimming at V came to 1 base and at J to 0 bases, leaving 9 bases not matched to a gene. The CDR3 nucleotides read TGTGCCAGCAGTTTATTCCTCGCAGGGGGTTATAGCAATCAGCCCCAGCATTTT. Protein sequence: CASSLFLAGGYSNQPQHF.

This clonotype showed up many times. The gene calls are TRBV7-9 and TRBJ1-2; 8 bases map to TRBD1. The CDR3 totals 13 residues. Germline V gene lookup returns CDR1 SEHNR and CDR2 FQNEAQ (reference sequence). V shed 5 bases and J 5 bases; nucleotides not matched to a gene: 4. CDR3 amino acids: CASSVGQAYGYTF. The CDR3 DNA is TGTGCCAGCAGCGTGGGACAGGCTTATGGCTACACCTTC.

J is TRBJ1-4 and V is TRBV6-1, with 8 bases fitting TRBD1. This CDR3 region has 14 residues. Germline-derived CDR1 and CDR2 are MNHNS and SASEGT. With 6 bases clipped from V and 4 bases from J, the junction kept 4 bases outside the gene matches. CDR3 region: CASRAGGSNEKLFF. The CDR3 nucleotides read TGTGCCAGCAGAGCAGGGGGCAGTAATGAAAAACTGTTTTTT.

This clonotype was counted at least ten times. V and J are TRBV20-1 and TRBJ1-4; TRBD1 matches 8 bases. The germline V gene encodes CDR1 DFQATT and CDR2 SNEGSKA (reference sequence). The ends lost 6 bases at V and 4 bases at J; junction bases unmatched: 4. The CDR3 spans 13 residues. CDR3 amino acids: CSARTGYNEKLFF. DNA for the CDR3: TGCAGTGCCAGGACAGGGTATAATGAAAAACTGTTTTTT.

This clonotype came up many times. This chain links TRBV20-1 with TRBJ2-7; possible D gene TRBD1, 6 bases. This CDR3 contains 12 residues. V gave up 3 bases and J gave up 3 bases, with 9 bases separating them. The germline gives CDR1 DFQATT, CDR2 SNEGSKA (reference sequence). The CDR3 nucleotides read TGCAGTGCTAGCGAACAGGGCTACGAGCAGTACGTC. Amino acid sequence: CSASEQGYEQYV.

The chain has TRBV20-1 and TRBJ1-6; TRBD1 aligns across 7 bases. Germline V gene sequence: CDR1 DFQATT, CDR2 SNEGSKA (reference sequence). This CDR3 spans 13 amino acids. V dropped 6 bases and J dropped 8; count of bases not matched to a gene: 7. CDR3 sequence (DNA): TGCAGTGCCTCGACAGGGTCTGATTCACCCCTCCACTTT. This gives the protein CSASTGSDSPLHF.